The next 7 T cell receptor beta chains were all read from a single sample in a study of Graves' ophthalmopathy and Graves' hyperthyroidism listed by TCRdb under 2018. The sequencer was an Illumina HiSeq 2000. For repertoire sequencing, TCR beta CDR3 regions were amplified from RNA transcripts. The first round was an RT-PCR using HTBI primers with the Qiagen OneStep RT-PCR kit, and this first round was followed by a second-round multiplex PCR, then size selection and purification. TCRdb trimmed public reads at Q25 via fastp, called clones via MiXCR and kept in-frame beta chains. A single entry per CDR3 protein holds the most common genes and DNA from its merged rows. The table for this sample lists around 50,000 distinct CDR3 sequences; less than 65% of them were counted only once. The ten top clones hold approximately 23% of the sample. Sequenced sample: peripheral blood. Source of these receptors: an adult man with Graves' ophthalmopathy.

CDR3 sequence reads: CASSLGRRTSNEKLFF. The CDR3 DNA is TGTGCCAGCAGCTTAGGCAGAAGGACCTCCAATGAAAAACTGTTTTTT. This chain links TRBV11-1 with TRBJ1-4; D is ambiguous. Germline V gene lookup returns CDR1 SGHAT and CDR2 FQDESV (reference sequence). The CDR3 spans 16 residues. The V and J ends lost 1 base and 5 bases respectively, with 14 bases between them. The whole variable domain, remainder taken from reference TRBV11-1 and TRBJ1-4, is EAEVAQSPRYKITEKSQAVAFWCDPISGHATLYWYRQILGQGPELLVQFQDESVVDDSQLPKDRFSAERLKGVDSTLKIQPAELGDSAMYLCASSLGRRTSNEKLFFGSGTQLSVL.

The rearrangement uses TRBV7-3 and TRBJ1-2, with D unresolved. The germline V and J ends were trimmed by 2 bases and 2 bases, with 12 bases remaining between them. The germline V gene encodes CDR1 SGHTA and CDR2 FQGTGA. CDR3 length: 15 amino acids. The CDR3 nucleotides read TGTGCCAGCAGCTTAGTGGAAGGAACAAACTATGGCTACACCTTC. This codes for CASSLVEGTNYGYTF.

V gene TRBV29-1 combines with J gene TRBJ2-7, with D perhaps TRBD1 (6 bases). The CDR3 length is 12 residues. V shed 3 bases and J shed 6 bases, with 12 bases lying between them. Per the germline V gene, CDR1 is SQVTM and CDR2 is ANQGSEA. The CDR3 sequence: CSVEGSGVEQYF. CDR3 bases: TGCAGCGTTGAGGGATCAGGGGTCGAGCAGTACTTC.

This clonotype was recorded a few times. V and J are TRBV18 and TRBJ1-2; D may be TRBD1 (5 bases). Trimming took 4 bases from V and 5 from J, leaving 11 bases between them. CDR3 length: 13 amino acids. Germline CDR1 and CDR2: KGHSH and LQKENI. The CDR3 protein is CASSRGGVYGYTF. In DNA form, the CDR3 reads TGTGCCAGCTCACGCGGGGGTGTTTATGGCTACACCTTC.

In the case of this clonotype: A read error is possible here, since a much larger clone lies one base away. The chain couples TRBV20-1 to TRBJ2-7; no clear D. The germline V gene has CDR1 DFQATT and CDR2 SNEGSKA (reference sequence). CDR3 length: 14 amino acids. The CDR3 DNA reads as TGCAGTGCTAGGGAATGGGATTCCTCCTACGAGCAGCACTTC. Its translation is CSAREWDSSYEQHF.

This clonotype was counted ten times or more. The rearrangement joins TRBV10-2 to TRBJ2-7; perhaps D is TRBD1 or TRBD2 (5 bases each). V was pared by 4 bases and J by 7 bases, with 17 bases between. Per the germline V gene, CDR1 is WSHSY and CDR2 is SAAADI. This CDR3 region has 14 residues. The DNA of the CDR3 is TGCGCCAGCAGTGGCCTAGAGGGACGGGGAGAGCAGTACTTC. It codes for CASSGLEGRGEQYF.

A note on this clonotype: The junction differs from germline at one of its ends, possibly a read error. This rearrangement joins TRBV5-6 to TRBJ2-2; perhaps TRBD1 as D (5 bases). The CDR3 sequence is 17 residues long. CDR1 is SGHDT, CDR2 YYEEEE, per germline. The CDR3, as DNA: TGTGCCAGCGGCTTGTTTTTTACTGGGGCCAACACCGGGGAGCTGTTTTTT. Translated, it gives CASGLFFTGANTGELFF.